A selection of T cell receptor gamma chains follows, all from one sample in a study of Vδ1+ human thymocytes. TCRdb fed the multiplex PCR reads into CATT to redo clone calling. The table shows under 25,000 gamma-chain clones, with approximately 14% occurring only once. The material sequenced was Vdelta1+ gamma-delta thymocytes from the thymus. These receptors all come from a child less than two years old who had congenital heart surgery. The CDR3 runs from the conserved cysteine through the conserved F or W.

V gene,J gene,CDR3 protein
TRGV4,TRGJ1/TRGJ2,CATWNGENYYKKLF
TRGV5,TRGJ1/TRGJ2,CATRDRPELF
TRGV2,TRGJ1/TRGJ2,CATWDGVKKLF
TRGV4,TRGJ1/TRGJ2,CATWDGLHYKELF
TRGV9,TRGJ1/TRGJ2,CALWEVLSKKLF
TRGV9,TRGJ1/TRGJ2,CALWAYFFPFYYKKLF
TRGV4,TRGJP1,CATWNPGWFKIF
TRGV8,TRGJP1,CATWAYTTGWFKIF
TRGV8,TRGJP1,CATWDMVSWFKIF
TRGV9,TRGJP1,CALWDPRLILGFYTTGWFKIF
TRGV4,TRGJ1/TRGJ2,CATWDGPRRKLF
TRGV9,TRGJ1/TRGJ2,CALWGLGYKKLF
TRGV8,TRGJP1,CATWDTGWLKIF
TRGV4,TRGJ1/TRGJ2,CATWNCNYKKLF
TRGV8,TRGJ1/TRGJ2,CATWDTPSKKLF
TRGV5,TRGJ1/TRGJ2,CATWDRRRWKKLF
TRGV9,TRGJ1/TRGJ2,CALWEPQEKLF
TRGV4,TRGJ1/TRGJ2,CATWNGPQHKKLF
TRGV5,TRGJ1/TRGJ2,CATWDGAIKEKLF
TRGV3,TRGJ1/TRGJ2,CATWDGKGGGYYKKLF
TRGV4,TRGJ1/TRGJ2,CATWDGRYKKLF
TRGV3,TRGJP2,CATWGLGDWIKTF
TRGV8,TRGJ1/TRGJ2,CATWDRRDYKKLF
TRGV3,TRGJ1/TRGJ2,CATWDPGDYYKKLF
TRGV4,TRGJ1/TRGJ2,CATWNGLNYYKKLF
TRGV9,TRGJ1/TRGJ2,CALWEVHRYYKKLF
TRGV3,TRGJ1/TRGJ2,CATWDRLLYYKKLF
TRGV4,TRGJ1/TRGJ2,CATWDGLSYYKKLF
TRGV5,TRGJ1/TRGJ2,CATWDSPGDYKKLF
TRGV4,TRGJ1/TRGJ2,CATWDGRGYKKLF
TRGV8,TRGJ1/TRGJ2,CATWDSVKKLF
TRGV5,TRGJ1/TRGJ2,CATWISNYYKKLF
TRGV8,TRGJ1/TRGJ2,CATWGTNYYKKLF
TRGV4,TRGJ1/TRGJ2,CATWNGQDYKKLF
TRGV9,TRGJ1/TRGJ2,CALWEVRNYKKLF
TRGV8,TRGJ1/TRGJ2,CATWDSLYYKKLF
TRGV9,TRGJ1/TRGJ2,CALWEVDPDYYKKLF
TRGV8,TRGJP1,CATRGPTGWFKIF
TRGV2,TRGJP2,CATWDRPDGWIKTF
TRGV9,TRGJ1/TRGJ2,CALWEVQLVGNYYKKLF
TRGV4,TRGJP2,CATWNGTSSGDWIKTF
TRGV4,TRGJ1/TRGJ2,CATHHYKKLF
TRGV5,TRGJ1/TRGJ2,CATWDYYYKKLF
TRGV2,TRGJP2,CATWDGSPSSDWIKTF
TRGV3,TRGJ1/TRGJ2,CATWDSSYYKKLF
TRGV2,TRGJP2,CATWDRRYSSDWIKTF
TRGV4,TRGJ1/TRGJ2,CATWDFGKLF
TRGV2,TRGJP1,CATWDPGWFKIF
TRGV4,TRGJ1/TRGJ2,CATWSIYKKLF
TRGV4,TRGJ1/TRGJ2,CATWKIHEGYKKLF